This T cell receptor beta chain was retrieved from a study of OX40 agonist ivuxolimab in advanced cancers. Whole-study context: The patients received ivuxolimab by intravenous route every 2 weeks at 0.01 to 10 mg/kg. A male proportion of about 86% was recorded, with mean age approximately 57 years and range roughly 23 to 90.

Whole-study findings and limits: Certain nonresponding patients likewise had low normalized T-cell clonal expansion.

Method: immunoSEQ multiplex PCR; TCRdb's copy keeps in-frame clones and lacks some. The table shows about 53,000 clones, with about 76% occurring only once. The CDR3 runs to 14 residues. Germline trimming cut 1 base from V and 6 bases from J; bases unmatched to any gene: 2. Germline V gene lookup returns CDR1 SEHNR and CDR2 FQNEAQ (reference sequence). Within the sample, this clone is medium-sized. The antigen remains unidentified. The same CDR3 is also encoded by other DNA sequences in this sample. V usage is TRBV7-9 and J usage is TRBJ1-4, with TRBD1 identical over 7 bases. The source material was CD4+ or CD8+ T cells sorted from blood, sampled in a trial of the OX40 agonist ivuxolimab. The TCR sequence derives from an adult with an advanced solid tumor such as melanoma, head and neck, liver or kidney cancer. The CDR3 bases are TGTGCCAGCAGCTTAGTCGGGACAGATGAAAAACTGTTTTTT. It translates to CASSLVGTDEKLFF. Complete variable domain (other parts from reference TRBV7-9 and TRBJ1-4): DTGVSQNPRHKITKRGQNVTFRCDPISEHNRLYWYRQTLGQGPEFLTYFQNEAQLEKSRLLSDRFSAERPKGSFSTLEIQRTEQGDSAMYLCASSLVGTDEKLFFGSGTQLSVL.